These 14 T cell receptor beta chains were all obtained from the same sample, sequenced in a study of T cell responses to AZD1222 COVID-19 vaccine. TCRdb keeps only in-frame clones here, not all; method: immunoSEQ multiplex PCR. Found here are roughly 80,000 clones, roughly 90% of them singletons; the top ten hold around 8%. The sample was peripheral blood, taken 28 days after the second AZD1222 dose. The receptors here all came from an adult who received the AZD1222 COVID-19 vaccine.

The chain combines TRBV24-1 with TRBJ1-5; D call uncertain. CDR1 KGHDR and CDR2 SFDVKD come from the germline V gene. The CDR3 is 12 residues long. The V end was cut by 9 bases, the J end by 3 bases, with 8 bases between. In nucleotides, the CDR3 is TGTGCCACCGCAGGCCTCAATCAGCCCCAGCATTTT. Protein: CATAGLNQPQHF.

The sample holds one count of this clone. DNA of the CDR3: TGTGCCTGGAGTTTAGGGCCCCCCCGGTACGAGCAGTACTTC. It translates to CAWSLGPPRYEQYF. The chain is built from TRBV30 and TRBJ2-7, with D uncertain. This CDR3 contains 14 residues. Trimming shortened V by 2 bases and J by 4 bases, and 15 bases separated the two germline ends. In germline, CDR1 is GTSNPN, CDR2 SVGIG (reference sequence).

This clone was detected only once. The chain combines TRBV20-1 with TRBJ2-7; D is possibly TRBD1 or TRBD2 (7 bases each). V was clipped by 3 bases and J by 1 base, with 16 bases between them. The CDR3 sequence is 15 residues long. Germline CDR1 is DFQATT and CDR2 is SNEGSKA (reference sequence). For the CDR3, the DNA is TGCAGTGCTAGTTCAGCAGGGGGGGCATCCTACGAGCAGTACTTC. This sequence encodes CSASSAGGASYEQYF.

The chain carries TRBV28 and TRBJ1-3, with TRBD1 identical over 8 bases. The V gene end was trimmed by 5 bases and the J gene end by 0 bases; junction bases not matched to a gene: 6. The CDR3 runs 16 residues. CDR1 is MDHEN and CDR2 is SYDVKM in the germline V gene. The CDR3 coding sequence is TGTGCCAGCAGTCCCTGGGACAGGATCTCTGGAAACACCATATATTTT. The encoded protein is CASSPWDRISGNTIYF.

V and J are TRBV5-5 and TRBJ1-2; D unclear. CDR1 and CDR2 (germline): SGHKS, YYEKEE (reference sequence). Trimming left V 0 bases short and J 4 bases short, with 10 bases between. The CDR3 runs 14 residues. The CDR3 coding sequence is TGTGCCAGCAGCTTGGGGGATACAGCCTATGGCTACACCTTC. Translating gives CASSLGDTAYGYTF. The complete variable domain, with remaining parts taken from reference TRBV5-5 and TRBJ1-2, reads DAGVTQSPTHLIKTRGQQVTLRCSPISGHKSVSWYQQVLGQGPQFIFQYYEKEERGRGNFPDRFSARQFPNYSSELNVNALLLGDSALYLCASSLGDTAYGYTFGSGTRLTVV.

J is TRBJ1-1 and V is TRBV19, with D possibly being TRBD1 (5 bases). V was cut by 4 bases and J by 10 bases, with 16 bases left in between. This CDR3 contains 13 residues. The V gene's germline CDR1 is LNHDA and CDR2 SQIVND (reference sequence). DNA of the CDR3: TGTGCCAGTAGTACAGGGTTAAGTTCGAGAGCTTTCTTT. Protein sequence: CASSTGLSSRAFF.

This clone has more than one count but fewer than ten. The CDR3 sequence is CASSYETSGTYEQYF. CDR3 in DNA: TGTGCCAGCAGTTATGAAACTAGCGGGACCTACGAGCAGTACTTC. V gene TRBV6-5 combines with J gene TRBJ2-7, with 10 positions matching TRBD2. Germline values: CDR1 MNHEY, CDR2 SVGAGI. The CDR3 has 15 amino acids. J was trimmed by 2 bases and V by 3 bases; bases with no gene match: 4.

This chain connects TRBV29-1 to TRBJ1-1; 9 nucleotides align to TRBD1. CDR3 length: 13 amino acids. The germline V gene encodes CDR1 SQVTM and CDR2 ANQGSEA. Trimming took 4 bases from V and 5 from J; bases not matched to a gene: 5. The CDR3 loop reads CSVVRTGDTEAFF. The CDR3 nucleotides are TGCAGCGTTGTAAGGACAGGGGATACTGAAGCTTTCTTT.

V is TRBV28 and J is TRBJ2-5, with D tentatively TRBD1 or TRBD2 (5 bases each). Germline CDR1 MDHEN, CDR2 SYDVKM. With 5 bases removed from V and 0 bases from J, the gap between germline ends came to 10 bases. There are 14 residues in the CDR3. The CDR3 loop is CASSPGSNQETQYF. The DNA for the CDR3 is TGTGCCAGCAGTCCAGGGAGCAACCAAGAGACCCAGTACTTC.

The rearrangement uses TRBV6-2 or TRBV6-3 and TRBJ2-7, with TRBD2 identical over 8 bases. Trimming took 4 bases from V and 6 from J; bases not matched to a gene: 5. From germline, CDR1 is MNHEY and CDR2 SVGEGT. The CDR3 is 13 amino acids. CDR3 in DNA: TGTGCCAGCAGTTCGCGGGGGGAAGCCGAGCAGTACTTC. Residues: CASSSRGEAEQYF.

V gene TRBV5-1 combines with J gene TRBJ2-7; 13 bases are a match to TRBD2. V lost 0 bases to trimming and J lost 6 bases; unmatched junction nucleotides: 6. This CDR3 contains 16 residues. From germline, CDR1 is SGHRS and CDR2 YFSETQ. CDR3 region: CASSLGTSGSLSEQYF. The CDR3 region has the DNA TGCGCCAGCAGCTTGGGGACTAGCGGGAGTTTATCCGAGCAGTACTTC.

This clone was found once. CDR3 region: CASTDRAYEQYF. In nucleotides, the CDR3 is TGTGCCAGCACGGACAGGGCGTACGAGCAGTACTTC. This chain connects TRBV6-6 to TRBJ2-7; TRBD1 aligns across 8 bases. V was pared by 7 bases and J by 4 bases, with 3 bases of the junction left unmatched. Germline CDR1 and CDR2: MNHNY and SVGAGI (reference sequence). The CDR3 has 12 amino acids.

This clone was picked up a small number of times. The gene calls are TRBV25-1 and TRBJ1-1; no clear D gene. The CDR3 sequence is 13 residues long. The germline V gene encodes CDR1 MGHDK and CDR2 SYGVNS. Trimming took off 7 bases at V and 10 bases at J, with 19 bases between the two ends. DNA of the CDR3: TGTGCCAGCACCTCGGACCCCGGAGTAAGAGCTTTCTTT. Its protein is CASTSDPGVRAFF.

The CDR3 region is CASSPTGSSYEQYF. The CDR3 nucleotides read TGTGCCAGCAGCCCGACTGGGAGCTCCTACGAGCAGTACTTC. The chain employs TRBV27 and TRBJ2-7; perhaps TRBD2 as D (5 bases). In germline, CDR1 is MNHEY, CDR2 SMNVEV (reference sequence). V was clipped by 6 bases and J by 0 bases, with 12 bases between them. The CDR3 is 14 residues long.